This T cell receptor (beta chain) was recorded in a study of Graves' ophthalmopathy and Graves' hyperthyroidism. Findings of the study overall: Discrimination between ophthalmopathy and stable hyperthyroidism by a 13-signature model showed approximately 89% sensitivity and 70% to 82% specificity. Among thyroid clonotypes expanded above 0.001 frequency, most also appeared in blood.

This clonotype was seen at least ten times. Its target is unknown. The authors amplified TCR beta CDR3 regions, and they did so from RNA transcripts for repertoire sequencing. Second-round multiplex PCR came after a first-round RT-PCR that employed HTBI primers. Via MiXCR, TCRdb re-called the multiplex PCR reads, giving one row per CDR3 protein. The sample carries about 380,000 distinct CDR3 sequences, approximately 15% recorded once. PBMCs stemmed from over 9.5 ml of fresh peripheral blood. The source is a young woman with stable Graves' hyperthyroidism. The sequenced sample was peripheral blood.

The CDR3, as DNA: TGTGCCAGTAGTCCCCCCAGGGGGGCTAACTATGGCTACACCTTC. The encoded protein is CASSPPRGANYGYTF. The V gene is TRBV19, the J gene TRBJ1-2, with 7 bases that match TRBD1. There are 15 residues in the CDR3. V trimming: 5 bases; J trimming: 0 bases; junction bases outside the gene matches: 6. Germline V gives CDR1 LNHDA, CDR2 SQIVND (reference sequence).